The sequence of this T cell receptor beta chain was determined in a study of response to subunit inactivated influenza vaccine. One entry per CDR3 protein results from TCRdb running MiXCR on the RT-PCR reads. There are 500,000 to 600,000 distinct CDR3 sequences in the sample; 11% to 15% occur only once, and around 10% lies in the top ten. The sample in question was PBMCs from blood, obtained 12 days after vaccination. This clonotype originated in a man aged 50-59 years who received an inactivated influenza vaccine.

The CDR3 region has the DNA TGTGCCACCAGCAGAGGATACAAGGAGACCCAGTACTTC. It encodes CATSRGYKETQYF. The chain recombines TRBV15 with TRBJ2-5; the D is unclear. V lost 1 base and J 5 bases, leaving 8 bases between the germline ends. This CDR3 is 13 amino acids long. Germline CDR1 and CDR2: LNHNV and YYDKDF (reference sequence).